The clone carrying this TCR beta chain was seen only once. After removal of 0 bases from V and 0 bases from J, the junction contained 3 bases not matched to a gene. The CDR3 has 17 amino acids. Germline V gene data show CDR1 as PRHDT and CDR2 as FYEKMQ (reference sequence). The assay was immunoSEQ multiplex PCR, and TCRdb's table has in-frame clones only and misses some. There are about 160,000 clones in the sample; 80% to 85% occur only once, and 10% lies in the top ten. This sample is part of a study of cytomegalovirus exposure and HLA in healthy donors. Background on the study: According to later analysis, the same platform produced the 100 to 150 validation and several hundred first-cohort repertoires.

The origin of this receptor is a man between 25 and 39 years old in good health and CMV-seropositive. Sequencing used PBMCs. The chain uses TRBV13 and TRBJ1-5, with 9 bases that match TRBD1. Here the CDR3 reads CASSLGTGGNSNQPQHF. CDR3 DNA: TGTGCCAGCAGCTTAGGGACAGGGGGGAATAGCAATCAGCCCCAGCATTTT.